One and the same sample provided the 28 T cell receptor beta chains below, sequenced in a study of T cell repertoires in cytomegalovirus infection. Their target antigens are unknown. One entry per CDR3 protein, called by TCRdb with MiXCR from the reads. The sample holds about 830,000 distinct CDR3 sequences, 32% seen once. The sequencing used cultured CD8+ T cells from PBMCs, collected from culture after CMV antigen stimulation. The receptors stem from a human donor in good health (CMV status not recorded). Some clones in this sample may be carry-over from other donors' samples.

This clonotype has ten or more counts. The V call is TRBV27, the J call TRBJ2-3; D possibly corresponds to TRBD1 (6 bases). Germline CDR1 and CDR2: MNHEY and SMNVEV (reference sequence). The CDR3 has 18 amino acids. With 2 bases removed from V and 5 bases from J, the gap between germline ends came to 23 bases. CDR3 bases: TGTGCCAGCAGTTTAGTCGGCTGGGGGTCTGGGGGCCTAGATACGCAGTATTTT. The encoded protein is CASSLVGWGSGGLDTQYF.

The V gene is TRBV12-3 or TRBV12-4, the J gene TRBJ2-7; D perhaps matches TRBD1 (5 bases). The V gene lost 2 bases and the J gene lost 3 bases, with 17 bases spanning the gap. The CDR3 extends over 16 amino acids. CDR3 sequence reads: CASSLYAGPRHYEQYF. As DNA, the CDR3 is TGTGCCAGCAGTTTATATGCAGGGCCCCGTCACTACGAGCAGTACTTC.

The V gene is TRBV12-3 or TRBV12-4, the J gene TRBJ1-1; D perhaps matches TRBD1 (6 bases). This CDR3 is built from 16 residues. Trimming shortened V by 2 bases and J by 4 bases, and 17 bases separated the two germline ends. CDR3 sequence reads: CASSLPGGWEGTEAFF. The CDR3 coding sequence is TGTGCCAGCAGTTTACCCGGGGGCTGGGAGGGCACTGAAGCTTTCTTT.

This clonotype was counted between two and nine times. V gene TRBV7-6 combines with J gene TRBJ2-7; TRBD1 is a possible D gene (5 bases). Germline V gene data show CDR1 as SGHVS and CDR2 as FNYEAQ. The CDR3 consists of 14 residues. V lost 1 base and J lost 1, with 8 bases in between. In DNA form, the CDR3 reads TGTGCCAGCAGCTTAGAGGGGCTTTCCTACGAGCAGTACTTC. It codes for CASSLEGLSYEQYF.

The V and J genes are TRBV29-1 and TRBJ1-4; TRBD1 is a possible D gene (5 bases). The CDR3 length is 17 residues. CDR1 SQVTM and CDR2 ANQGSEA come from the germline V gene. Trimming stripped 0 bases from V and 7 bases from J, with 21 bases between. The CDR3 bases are TGCAGCGTTGAAGAATTCGCAGGCCTTGGGGGGGGTGAAAAACTGTTTTTT. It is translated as CSVEEFAGLGGGEKLFF.

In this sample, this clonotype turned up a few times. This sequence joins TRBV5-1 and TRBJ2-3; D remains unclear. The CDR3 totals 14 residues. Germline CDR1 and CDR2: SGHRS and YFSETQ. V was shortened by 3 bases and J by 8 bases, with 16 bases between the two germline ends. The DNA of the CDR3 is TGCGCCAGCAGCTACGACCCACTCGGCGCTACGCAGTATTTT. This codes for CASSYDPLGATQYF.

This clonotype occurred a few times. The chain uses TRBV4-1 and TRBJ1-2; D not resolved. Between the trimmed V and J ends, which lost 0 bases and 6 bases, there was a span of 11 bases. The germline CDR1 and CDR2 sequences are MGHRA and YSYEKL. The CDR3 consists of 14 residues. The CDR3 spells CASSQDGGLDGYTF. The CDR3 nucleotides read TGCGCCAGCAGCCAAGATGGCGGGCTGGATGGCTACACCTTC.

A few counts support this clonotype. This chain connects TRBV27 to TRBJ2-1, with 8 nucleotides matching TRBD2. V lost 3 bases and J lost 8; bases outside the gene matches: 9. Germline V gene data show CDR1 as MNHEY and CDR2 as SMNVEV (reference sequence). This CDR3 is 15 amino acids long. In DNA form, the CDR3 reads TGTGCCAGCAGTTTGATCGGGGGGGCCTCCCATGAGCAGTTCTTC. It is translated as CASSLIGGASHEQFF.

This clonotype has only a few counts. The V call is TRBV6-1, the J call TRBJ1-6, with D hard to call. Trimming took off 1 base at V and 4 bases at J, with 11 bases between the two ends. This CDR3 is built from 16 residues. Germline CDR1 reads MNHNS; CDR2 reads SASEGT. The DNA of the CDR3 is TGTGCCAGCAGTGAAGACCAGGACCGATATAATTCACCCCTCCACTTT. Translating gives CASSEDQDRYNSPLHF.

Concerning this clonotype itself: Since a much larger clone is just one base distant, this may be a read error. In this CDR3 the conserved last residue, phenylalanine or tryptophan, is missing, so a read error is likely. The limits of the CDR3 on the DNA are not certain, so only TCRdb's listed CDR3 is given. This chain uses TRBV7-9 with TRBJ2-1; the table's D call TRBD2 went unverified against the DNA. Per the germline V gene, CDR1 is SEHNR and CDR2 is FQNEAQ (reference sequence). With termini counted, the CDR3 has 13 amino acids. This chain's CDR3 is CASSWGTSGGEFS.

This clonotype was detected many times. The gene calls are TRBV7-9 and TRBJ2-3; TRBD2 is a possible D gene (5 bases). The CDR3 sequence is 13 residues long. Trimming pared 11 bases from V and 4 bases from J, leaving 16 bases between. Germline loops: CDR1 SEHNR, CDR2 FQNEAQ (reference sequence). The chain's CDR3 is CAATWELADTQYF. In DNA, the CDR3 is TGTGCCGCGACTTGGGAACTAGCAGATACGCAGTATTTT.

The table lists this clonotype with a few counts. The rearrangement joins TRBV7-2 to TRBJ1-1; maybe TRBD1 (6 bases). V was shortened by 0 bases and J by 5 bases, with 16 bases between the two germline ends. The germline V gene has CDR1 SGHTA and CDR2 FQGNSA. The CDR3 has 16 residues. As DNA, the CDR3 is TGTGCCAGCAGCTTAGCCGGCCATGGGGGCGGAACTGAAGCTTTCTTT. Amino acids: CASSLAGHGGGTEAFF.

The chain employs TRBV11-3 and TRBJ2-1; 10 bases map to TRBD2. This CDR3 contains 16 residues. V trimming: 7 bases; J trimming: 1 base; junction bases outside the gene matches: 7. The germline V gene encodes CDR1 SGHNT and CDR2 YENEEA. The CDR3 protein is CASNLGTSVSYNEQFF. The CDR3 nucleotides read TGTGCCAGCAACCTTGGGACTAGCGTTTCCTACAATGAGCAGTTCTTC.

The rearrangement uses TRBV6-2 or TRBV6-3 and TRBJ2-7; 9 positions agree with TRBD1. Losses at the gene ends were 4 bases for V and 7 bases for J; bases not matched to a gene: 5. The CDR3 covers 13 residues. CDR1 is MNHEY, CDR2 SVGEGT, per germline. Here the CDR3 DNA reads TGTGCCAGCAGTTGGGACAGGGCTCATGAGCAGTACGTC. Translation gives CASSWDRAHEQYV.

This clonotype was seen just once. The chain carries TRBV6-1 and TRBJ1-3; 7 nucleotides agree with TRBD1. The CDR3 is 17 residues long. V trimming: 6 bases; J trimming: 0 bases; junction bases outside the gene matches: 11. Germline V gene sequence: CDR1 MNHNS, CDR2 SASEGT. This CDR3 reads CASSGWDSLFSGNTIYF. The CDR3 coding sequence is TGTGCCAGCAGCGGCTGGGACAGCCTTTTCTCTGGAAACACCATATATTTT.

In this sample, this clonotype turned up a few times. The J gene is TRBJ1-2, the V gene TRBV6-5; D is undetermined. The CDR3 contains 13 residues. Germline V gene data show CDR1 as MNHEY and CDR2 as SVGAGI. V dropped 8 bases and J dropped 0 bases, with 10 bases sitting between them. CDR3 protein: CASGRSPNYGYTF. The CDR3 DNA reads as TGTGCCAGCGGCCGCAGTCCTAACTATGGCTACACCTTC.

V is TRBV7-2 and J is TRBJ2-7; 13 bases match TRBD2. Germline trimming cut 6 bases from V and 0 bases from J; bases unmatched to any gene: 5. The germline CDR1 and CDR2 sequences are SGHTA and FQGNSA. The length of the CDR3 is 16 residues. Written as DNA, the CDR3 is TGTGCCAGCAGTCCGACTAGCGGGGGGAGCTCCTACGAGCAGTACTTC. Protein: CASSPTSGGSSYEQYF.

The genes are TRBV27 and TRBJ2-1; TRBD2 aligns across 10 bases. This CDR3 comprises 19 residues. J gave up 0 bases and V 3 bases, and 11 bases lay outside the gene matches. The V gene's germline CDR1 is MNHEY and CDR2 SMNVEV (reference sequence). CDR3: CASSFRPPSGGSSYNEQFF. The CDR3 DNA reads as TGTGCCAGCAGTTTCCGCCCCCCTAGCGGGGGTAGCTCCTACAATGAGCAGTTCTTC.

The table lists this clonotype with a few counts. In DNA form, the CDR3 reads TGTGCCAGCAGTCCTACCCTCGGGGGAAACACTGAAGCTTTCTTT. This translates into CASSPTLGGNTEAFF. V is TRBV27 and J is TRBJ1-1; possible D gene TRBD1, 5 bases. Trimming stripped 5 bases from V and 2 bases from J, with 15 bases between. The CDR3 spans 15 residues. Germline CDR1 MNHEY, CDR2 SMNVEV (reference sequence).

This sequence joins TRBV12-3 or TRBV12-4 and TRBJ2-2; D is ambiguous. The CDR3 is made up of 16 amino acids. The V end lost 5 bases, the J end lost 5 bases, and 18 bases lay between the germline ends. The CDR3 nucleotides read TGTGCCAGCAGTCCGCCGGCGGTGAAGATAACCGGGGAGCTGTTTTTT. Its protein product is CASSPPAVKITGELFF.

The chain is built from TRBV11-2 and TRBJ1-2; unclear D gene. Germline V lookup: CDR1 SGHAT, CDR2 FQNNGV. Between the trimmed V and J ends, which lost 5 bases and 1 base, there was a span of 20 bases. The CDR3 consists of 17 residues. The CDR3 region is CASSLIPGLTDNYGYTF. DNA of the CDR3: TGTGCCAGCAGCCTCATTCCGGGCCTAACGGATAACTATGGCTACACCTTC.

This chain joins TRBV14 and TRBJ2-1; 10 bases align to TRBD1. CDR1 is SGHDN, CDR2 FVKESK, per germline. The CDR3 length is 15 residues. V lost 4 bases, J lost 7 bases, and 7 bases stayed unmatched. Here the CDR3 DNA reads TGTGCCAGCAGCCCTTGGGACAGGGGAAAAAATGAGCAGTTCTTC. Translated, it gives CASSPWDRGKNEQFF.

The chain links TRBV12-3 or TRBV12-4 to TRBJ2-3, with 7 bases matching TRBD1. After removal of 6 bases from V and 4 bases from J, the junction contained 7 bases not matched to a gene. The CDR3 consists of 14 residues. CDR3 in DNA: TGTGCCAGCAGCCGTACAGGGGTGTCAGATACGCAGTATTTT. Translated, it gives CASSRTGVSDTQYF.

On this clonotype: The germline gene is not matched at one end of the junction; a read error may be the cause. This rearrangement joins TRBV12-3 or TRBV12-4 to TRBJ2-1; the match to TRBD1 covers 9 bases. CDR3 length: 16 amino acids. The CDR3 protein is CVSRGQGQGSYNEQFF. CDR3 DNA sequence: TGTGTCAGCAGGGGACAGGGACAGGGCTCCTACAATGAGCAGTTCTTC.

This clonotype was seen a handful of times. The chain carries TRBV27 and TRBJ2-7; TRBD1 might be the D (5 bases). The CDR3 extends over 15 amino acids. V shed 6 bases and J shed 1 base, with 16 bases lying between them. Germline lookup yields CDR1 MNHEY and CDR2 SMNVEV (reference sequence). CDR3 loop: CASSPQTVPSYEQYF. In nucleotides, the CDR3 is TGTGCCAGCAGCCCCCAGACAGTCCCTTCCTACGAGCAGTACTTC.

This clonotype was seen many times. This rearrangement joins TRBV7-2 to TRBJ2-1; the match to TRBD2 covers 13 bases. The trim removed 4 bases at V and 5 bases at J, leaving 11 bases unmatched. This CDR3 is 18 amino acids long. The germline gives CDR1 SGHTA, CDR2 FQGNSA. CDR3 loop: CASSSGLAGAVGNNEQFF. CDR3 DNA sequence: TGTGCCAGCAGCTCCGGACTAGCGGGGGCCGTCGGAAACAATGAGCAGTTCTTC.

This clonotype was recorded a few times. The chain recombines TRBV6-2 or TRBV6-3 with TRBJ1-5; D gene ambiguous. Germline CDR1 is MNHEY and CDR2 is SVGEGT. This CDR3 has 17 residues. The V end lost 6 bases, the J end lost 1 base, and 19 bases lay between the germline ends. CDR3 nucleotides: TGTGCCAGCAGCGACGATTGGGCGCGACTGAGCAATCAGCCCCAGCATTTT. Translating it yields CASSDDWARLSNQPQHF.

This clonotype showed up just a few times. The CDR3 protein is CASSFSVIDTQYF. The CDR3 coding sequence is TGTGCCAGCAGCTTTTCGGTTATAGATACGCAGTATTTT. The chain has TRBV7-6 and TRBJ2-3, with D uncertain. The CDR3 sequence is 13 residues long. Trimming removed 3 bases from V and 5 bases from J, with 9 bases in between. Germline values: CDR1 SGHVS, CDR2 FNYEAQ.